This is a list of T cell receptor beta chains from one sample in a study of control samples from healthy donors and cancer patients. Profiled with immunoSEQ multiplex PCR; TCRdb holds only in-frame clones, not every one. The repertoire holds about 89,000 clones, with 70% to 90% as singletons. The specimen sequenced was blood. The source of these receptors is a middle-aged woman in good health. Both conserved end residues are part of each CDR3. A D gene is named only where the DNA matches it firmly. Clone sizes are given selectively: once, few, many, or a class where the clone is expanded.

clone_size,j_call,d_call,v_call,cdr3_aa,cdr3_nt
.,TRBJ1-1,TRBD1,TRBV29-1,CSAPTGSGTEAFF,TGCAGCGCCCCGACAGGGTCTGGCACTGAAGCTTTCTTT
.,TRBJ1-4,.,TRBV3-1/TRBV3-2,CASSQDISGEKLFF,TGTGCCAGCAGCCAAGATATATCAGGTGAAAAACTGTTTTTT
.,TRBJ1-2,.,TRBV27,CASSPHDKTGGYTF,TGTGCCAGCAGTCCCCACGACAAGACGGGAGGCTACACCTTC
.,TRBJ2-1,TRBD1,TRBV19,CASRGEQGAEQFF,TGTGCCAGTAGAGGGGAACAGGGGGCTGAGCAGTTCTTC
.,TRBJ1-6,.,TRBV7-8,CASSLVAGGRSPLHF,TGTGCCAGCAGCTTAGTCGCTGGGGGACGGTCACCCCTCCACTTT
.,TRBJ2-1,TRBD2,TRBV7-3,CASSFSGTSGYNEQFF,TGTGCCAGCAGCTTTTCCGGGACTAGCGGTTACAATGAGCAGTTCTTC
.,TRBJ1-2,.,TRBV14,CASSHAAGALGYTF,TGTGCCAGCAGCCATGCTGCAGGGGCCCTCGGCTACACCTTC
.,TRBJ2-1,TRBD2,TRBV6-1,CASSEALYSGGASEQFF,TGTGCCAGCAGTGAAGCCCTTTATAGCGGGGGGGCCAGTGAGCAGTTCTTC
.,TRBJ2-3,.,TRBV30,CAWSGGSYTDTQYF,TGTGCCTGGAGTGGGGGCTCTTACACGGATACGCAGTATTTT
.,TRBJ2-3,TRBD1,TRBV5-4,CASSWDRVGADTQYF,TGTGCCAGCAGCTGGGACAGGGTGGGAGCAGATACGCAGTATTTT
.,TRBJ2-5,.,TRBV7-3,CASSSWVGETQYF,TGTGCCAGCAGCTCCTGGGTTGGAGAGACCCAGTACTTC
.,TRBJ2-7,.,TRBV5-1,CASRGSTSSSYEQYF,TGCGCCAGCAGAGGGTCGACTTCGAGCTCCTACGAGCAGTACTTC
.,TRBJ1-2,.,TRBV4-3,CASSHLEGSGYTF,TGCGCCAGCAGCCATCTCGAGGGGAGTGGCTACACCTTC
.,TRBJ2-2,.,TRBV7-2,CASSFSRGDTGELFF,TGTGCCAGCAGCTTCTCCAGGGGGGACACCGGGGAGCTGTTTTTT
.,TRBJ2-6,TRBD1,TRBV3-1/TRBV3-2,CASSRGQGASGANVLTF,TGTGCCAGCAGCCGGGGACAGGGGGCGAGTGGGGCCAACGTCCTGACTTTC
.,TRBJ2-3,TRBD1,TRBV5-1,CASSPRTGGTDTQYF,TGCGCCAGCAGCCCCCGGACAGGGGGCACAGATACGCAGTATTTT
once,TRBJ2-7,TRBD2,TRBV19,CASSIQSASGGYEQYF,TGTGCCAGTAGTATTCAGTCGGCTAGCGGGGGATACGAGCAGTACTTC
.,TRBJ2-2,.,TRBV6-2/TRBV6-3,CASSYSKDEVFF,TGTGCCAGCAGTTACTCTAAAGATGAGGTGTTTTTT
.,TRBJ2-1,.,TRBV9,CASSVEGDGGRDEQFF,TGTGCCAGCAGCGTAGAAGGGGATGGGGGACGGGATGAGCAGTTCTTC
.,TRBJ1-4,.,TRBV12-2,CASRLTGQNNEKLFF,TGTGCAAGTCGCTTAACGGGACAGAATAATGAAAAACTGTTTTTT
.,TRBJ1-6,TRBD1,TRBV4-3,CASSQDTGQNSPLHF,TGCGCCAGCAGCCAAGATACGGGACAGAATTCACCCCTCCACTTT
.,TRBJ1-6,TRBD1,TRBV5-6,CASSWGDRAPAPLHF,TGTGCCAGCAGCTGGGGGGACAGGGCTCCGGCACCCCTCCACTTT
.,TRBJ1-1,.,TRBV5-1,CASSLWDGENTEAFF,TGCGCCAGCAGCTTGTGGGACGGAGAAAACACTGAAGCTTTCTTT